A single sample gave rise to the 9 T cell receptor beta chains below, sequenced in a study of T cell changes during pregnancy in multiple sclerosis. Clones were read by immunoSEQ multiplex PCR, and TCRdb kept only the in-frame ones, dropping some. This sample has about 39,000 clones, with approximately 91% found just once. Source: CD8+ T cells from peripheral blood mononuclear cells, taken in the first trimester of pregnancy. The receptor source for this set is a female donor with multiple sclerosis, enrolled in a pregnancy study.

This clone was detected a few times. The chain recombines TRBV7-9 with TRBJ2-7; 8 bases match TRBD2. This CDR3 is 15 amino acids long. CDR1 and CDR2 (germline): SEHNR, FQNEAQ (reference sequence). V shed 5 bases and J 1 base; nucleotides not matched to a gene: 7. The CDR3 reads CASSQSRGGSYEQYF. The CDR3 DNA is TGTGCCAGCAGCCAAAGTCGGGGGGGATCCTACGAGCAGTACTTC. The full variable domain, its missing parts supplied by reference TRBV7-9 and TRBJ2-7, is DTGVSQNPRHKITKRGQNVTFRCDPISEHNRLYWYRQTLGQGPEFLTYFQNEAQLEKSRLLSDRFSAERPKGSFSTLEIQRTEQGDSAMYLCASSQSRGGSYEQYFGPGTRLTVT.

J is TRBJ1-1 and V is TRBV2; perhaps TRBD1 as D (5 bases). The germline gives CDR1 SNHLY, CDR2 FYNNEI. This CDR3 comprises 11 residues. Trimming cost V 8 bases and J 4 bases, with 8 bases left between them. The CDR3 DNA is TGTGCCAGCCAGGGTGCCACTGAAGCTTTCTTT. It yields the protein CASQGATEAFF.

The sample holds a few counts of this clone. V and J are TRBV28 and TRBJ1-6; 8 bases match TRBD1. Losses at the gene ends were 7 bases for V and 9 bases for J; bases not matched to a gene: 11. Germline V gives CDR1 MDHEN, CDR2 SYDVKM. The CDR3 has 15 residues. CDR3 nucleotides: TGTGCCAGCATCGGGGCGGGACAGGCGGGTTCACCCCTCCACTTT. Amino acid sequence: CASIGAGQAGSPLHF.

V usage is TRBV27 and J usage is TRBJ1-1; perhaps TRBD1 as D (5 bases). V lost 7 bases and J lost 1, with 16 bases in between. In germline, CDR1 is MNHEY, CDR2 SMNVEV (reference sequence). The CDR3 length is 15 residues. The CDR3 DNA is TGTGCCAGCACACCAGGGTTCGGTGGGAACACTGAAGCTTTCTTT. It codes for CASTPGFGGNTEAFF.

The V and J genes are TRBV7-3 and TRBJ2-7, with TRBD2 matching 11 bases. Germline lookup yields CDR1 SGHTA and CDR2 FQGTGA. The CDR3 length is 15 residues. The V segment lost 6 bases and the J segment 4 bases; nucleotides outside the gene matches: 8. The CDR3 loop reads CASSLSTSGVYEQYF. CDR3 DNA sequence: TGTGCCAGCAGTTTATCGACTAGCGGGGTATACGAGCAGTACTTC.

The chain uses TRBV9 and TRBJ2-1, with TRBD2 matching over 8 bases. CDR1 and CDR2 from the germline V gene are SGDLS and YYNGEE. Trimming at V came to 4 bases and at J to 5 bases, leaving 5 bases not matched to a gene. This CDR3 region has 14 residues. For the CDR3, the DNA is TGTGCCAGCAGCTCCGGGGGGGCCCACAATGAGCAGTTCTTC. Residues: CASSSGGAHNEQFF. Using reference TRBV9 and TRBJ2-1 for the parts outside the CDR3, the full variable domain is DSGVTQTPKHLITATGQRVTLRCSPRSGDLSVYWYQQSLDQGLQFLIQYYNGEERAKGNILERFSAQQFPDLHSELNLSSLELGDSALYFCASSSGGAHNEQFFGPGTRLTVL.

The rearrangement joins TRBV6-1 to TRBJ1-1; 7 nucleotides match TRBD1. CDR3 length: 13 residues. The trim removed 6 bases at V and 2 bases at J, leaving 3 bases unmatched. CDR1 is MNHNS and CDR2 is SASEGT in the germline V gene. CDR3 nucleotide sequence: TGTGCCAGCAGGAGACAGGGAAACACTGAAGCTTTCTTT. Encoded protein: CASRRQGNTEAFF.

J is TRBJ2-5 and V is TRBV25-1, with 8 bases lining up with TRBD1. Trimming took 7 bases from V and 4 from J; bases not matched to a gene: 11. Germline V gene lookup returns CDR1 MGHDK and CDR2 SYGVNS. This CDR3 is built from 15 residues. The CDR3 sequence: CASTSRTGGGETQYF. DNA for the CDR3: TGTGCCAGCACCTCCCGAACAGGGGGTGGAGAGACCCAGTACTTC.

The J gene is TRBJ1-1, the V gene TRBV27, with 7 bases identical to TRBD1. The V gene end was trimmed by 7 bases and the J gene end by 4 bases; junction bases not matched to a gene: 6. This CDR3 spans 13 amino acids. The germline CDR1 and CDR2 sequences are MNHEY and SMNVEV (reference sequence). Here the CDR3 reads CASMWAGGTEAFF. The CDR3 nucleotides are TGTGCCAGCATGTGGGCAGGGGGCACTGAAGCTTTCTTT.